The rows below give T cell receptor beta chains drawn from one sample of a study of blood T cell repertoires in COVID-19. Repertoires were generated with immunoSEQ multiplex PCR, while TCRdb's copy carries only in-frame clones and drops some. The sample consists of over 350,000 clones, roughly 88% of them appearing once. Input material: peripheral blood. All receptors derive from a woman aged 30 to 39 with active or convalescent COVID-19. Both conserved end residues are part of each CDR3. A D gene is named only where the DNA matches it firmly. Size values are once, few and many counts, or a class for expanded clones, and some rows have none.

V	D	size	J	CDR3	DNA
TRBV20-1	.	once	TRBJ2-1	CSASRRGPENNEQFF	TGCAGTGCTAGTAGACGAGGGCCGGAGAACAATGAGCAGTTCTTC
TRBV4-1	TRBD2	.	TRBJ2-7	CASSQAARGVSEQYF	TGCGCCAGCAGCCAAGCTGCGCGGGGGGTATCCGAGCAGTACTTC
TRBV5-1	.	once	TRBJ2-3	CASSLGSSDTQYF	TGCGCCAGCAGCCTAGGTAGCAGTGATACGCAGTATTTT
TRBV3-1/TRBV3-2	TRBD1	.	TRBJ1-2	CASSQAGTGGVGYGYTF	TGTGCCAGCAGCCAAGCCGGGACAGGGGGCGTCGGCTATGGCTACACCTTC
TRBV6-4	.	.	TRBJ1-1	CASSRFGGAGVEAFF	TGTGCCAGCAGTCGCTTCGGGGGGGCAGGAGTTGAAGCTTTCTTT
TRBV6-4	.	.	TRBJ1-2	CASRGQVDGYTF	TGTGCCAGCAGGGGGCAAGTGGATGGCTACACCTTC
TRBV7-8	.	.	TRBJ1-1	CASSGRGAMYTEAFF	TGTGCCAGCAGCGGTCGGGGGGCTATGTACACTGAAGCTTTCTTT
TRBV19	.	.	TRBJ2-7	CASSFGYEQYF	TGTGCCAGTAGTTTCGGGTACGAGCAGTACTTC
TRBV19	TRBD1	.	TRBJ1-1	CASSKIPNRGMNTEAFF	TGTGCCAGTAGTAAAATCCCGAACAGGGGGATGAACACTGAAGCTTTCTTT
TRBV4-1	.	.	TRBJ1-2	CASSLATQYLTVYGYTF	TGCGCCAGCAGCCTCGCAACCCAATACCTGACAGTCTATGGCTACACCTTC
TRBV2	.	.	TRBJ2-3	CASAVGGSSTDTQYF	TGTGCCAGCGCGGTCGGCGGCTCTAGCACAGATACGCAGTATTTT
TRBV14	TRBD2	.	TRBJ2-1	CASSQAWASGEQFF	TGTGCCAGCAGCCAAGCGTGGGCTAGCGGTGAGCAGTTCTTC
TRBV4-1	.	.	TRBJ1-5	CASSQGTAGVLDQPQHF	TGCGCCAGCAGCCAAGGGACGGCGGGGGTTTTAGATCAGCCCCAGCATTTT
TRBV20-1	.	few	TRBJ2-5	CSAQQETQYF	TGCAGTGCTCAACAAGAGACCCAGTACTTC
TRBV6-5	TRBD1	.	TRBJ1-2	CASREAGQAYGYTF	TGTGCCAGCAGGGAGGCAGGACAGGCCTATGGCTACACCTTC
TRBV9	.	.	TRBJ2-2	CASSSRRGGPGELFF	TGTGCCAGCAGCTCACGGAGGGGAGGTCCCGGGGAGCTGTTTTTT
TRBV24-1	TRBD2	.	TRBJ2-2	CATSDPTSGNTGELFF	TGTGCCACCAGTGATCCCACTAGCGGAAACACCGGGGAGCTGTTTTTT
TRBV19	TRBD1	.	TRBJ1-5	CASTATLTGQGLFNQPQHF	TGTGCCAGTACCGCTACACTTACAGGACAGGGCTTGTTCAATCAGCCCCAGCATTTT
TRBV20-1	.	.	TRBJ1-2	CSASSGGGYTF	TGCAGTGCTAGTTCGGGGGGTGGCTACACCTTC